One sample yielded the 19 T cell receptor beta chains listed below, sequenced in a study of CD8+ T cells in alopecia areata. Treatment denoted: oral pan-JAK inhibitor, 5-10 mg twice daily. RNA extraction was followed by reverse transcription into cDNA, which acted as the sequencing template. Sequenced by immunoSEQ multiplex PCR; TCRdb stores in-frame clones only, minus some. Of about 190,000 clones listed, more than 55% were seen once; the top ten hold about 1.3%. The sample here was CD4+ T cells sorted from blood, taken around week 50, from a patient treated with tofacitinib. These receptor sequences come from a human donor with alopecia areata.

The rearrangement links TRBV6-5 to TRBJ2-3; no definite D call. CDR1 is MNHEY, CDR2 SVGAGI, per germline. CDR3 size: 14 residues. Between the trimmed V and J ends, which lost 7 bases and 0 bases, there was a span of 11 bases. The CDR3 nucleotides read TGTGCCAGCAAGCGTTTGACTAGCACAGATACGCAGTATTTT. Protein: CASKRLTSTDTQYF.

The chain links TRBV2 to TRBJ1-2, with D possibly TRBD1 on 5 matching bases. Germline V gives CDR1 SNHLY, CDR2 FYNNEI. This CDR3 region has 12 residues. V dropped 3 bases and J dropped 3 bases, with 5 bases sitting between them. The CDR3 DNA reads TGTGCCAGCAGTGAGACAGACTATGGCTACACCTTC. Amino acids: CASSETDYGYTF.

The CDR3 is CSVGPGINTEAFF. Here the CDR3 DNA reads TGCAGCGTTGGACCCGGCATAAACACTGAAGCTTTCTTT. The V gene is TRBV29-1, the J gene TRBJ1-1; D gene ambiguous. From germline, CDR1 is SQVTM and CDR2 ANQGSEA. CDR3 length equals 13 residues. V dropped 4 bases and J dropped 2 bases, with 11 bases sitting between them.

V and J are TRBV10-2 and TRBJ2-5; 8 nucleotides match TRBD2. CDR3 length equals 17 residues. Germline trimming cut 3 bases from V and 4 bases from J; bases unmatched to any gene: 13. The germline V gene encodes CDR1 WSHSY and CDR2 SAAADI. This CDR3 is CASSDRGGGPFLETQYF. The CDR3 DNA sequence: TGCGCCAGCAGTGATCGTGGCGGGGGGCCATTTTTAGAGACCCAGTACTTC.

The V and J genes are TRBV2 and TRBJ2-3; D tentatively fits TRBD1 or TRBD2 (5 bases each). The germline gives CDR1 SNHLY, CDR2 FYNNEI. The CDR3 consists of 16 residues. V was pared by 4 bases and J by 6 bases, with 20 bases between. The CDR3 sequence is CASSGGPLQRHDTQYF. CDR3 bases: TGTGCCAGCAGTGGGGGACCTCTACAACGACACGATACGCAGTATTTT.

The chain uses TRBV7-2 and TRBJ2-5; 8 bases are shared with TRBD2. This CDR3 is built from 16 residues. CDR1 and CDR2 from the germline V gene are SGHTA and FQGNSA. The ends lost 5 bases at V and 1 base at J; junction bases unmatched: 9. The DNA of the CDR3 is TGTGCCAGCAGCCGCGGGACTAGAGGGGGCCAAGAGACCCAGTACTTC. Its translation is CASSRGTRGGQETQYF.

This chain connects TRBV4-1 to TRBJ2-5; D gene uncertain. The CDR3 is 14 amino acids. Germline V gene lookup returns CDR1 MGHRA and CDR2 YSYEKL. The V end was cut by 0 bases, the J end by 1 base, with 6 bases between. CDR3 nucleotides: TGCGCCAGCAGCCAAGATCCGGGCCAAGAGACCCAGTACTTC. Translated, it gives CASSQDPGQETQYF.

The chain carries TRBV30 and TRBJ2-7; TRBD2 is a possible D gene (6 bases). The CDR3 is 11 residues long. V was shortened by 4 bases and J by 7 bases, with 11 bases between the two germline ends. Germline V lookup: CDR1 GTSNPN, CDR2 SVGIG (reference sequence). The CDR3 region is CAWMVGREQYF. CDR3 DNA sequence: TGTGCCTGGATGGTGGGGAGGGAGCAGTACTTC.

The chain uses TRBV28 and TRBJ2-1, with 8 bases aligning to TRBD1. Germline CDR1 is MDHEN and CDR2 is SYDVKM. After removal of 8 bases from V and 8 bases from J, the junction contained 8 bases not matched to a gene. The CDR3 sequence is 13 residues long. The CDR3 loop is CASHDRGSDEQFF. DNA of the CDR3: TGTGCCAGCCACGACAGGGGTAGCGATGAGCAGTTCTTC.

This rearrangement joins TRBV25-1 to TRBJ2-7, with TRBD1 matching over 8 bases. V shed 6 bases, J shed 10 bases, and the junction held 20 bases outside the gene matches. Germline V lookup: CDR1 MGHDK, CDR2 SYGVNS. The CDR3 covers 16 residues. The CDR3 nucleotides are TGTGCCAGCAGCTCAACCGAACCGGGACAGGCAAATTCTCAGTACTTC. This encodes CASSSTEPGQANSQYF.

The J gene is TRBJ1-2, the V gene TRBV5-1; D is unresolved. The germline V and J ends were trimmed by 2 bases and 0 bases, with 8 bases remaining between them. Germline assignment: CDR1 SGHRS and CDR2 YFSETQ. The CDR3 is made up of 14 amino acids. CDR3 in DNA: TGCGCCAGCAGCTTCGGAGAAACTAACTATGGCTACACCTTC. Translation: CASSFGETNYGYTF.

The chain joins TRBV29-1 to TRBJ1-2; 8 bases align to TRBD1. Germline assignment: CDR1 SQVTM and CDR2 ANQGSEA. This CDR3 has 14 residues. V shed 1 base and J 0 bases; nucleotides not matched to a gene: 1. In nucleotides, the CDR3 is TGCAGCGTTGAAGGGACAGGGACTAACTATGGCTACACCTTC. Translated: CSVEGTGTNYGYTF. The full variable domain, in which reference TRBV29-1 and TRBJ1-2 provide the parts outside the CDR3, is SAVISQKPSRDICQRGTSLTIQCQVDSQVTMMFWYRQQPGQSLTLIATANQGSEATYESGFVIDKFPISRPNLTFSTLTVSNMSPEDSSIYLCSVEGTGTNYGYTFGSGTRLTVV.

The chain's CDR3 is CASRSSYNSPLHF. As DNA, the CDR3 is TGTGCCAGCAGGAGCTCCTATAATTCACCCCTCCACTTT. This chain links TRBV27 with TRBJ1-6; D ambiguous. CDR3 size: 13 residues. Between the trimmed V and J ends, which lost 6 bases and 0 bases, there was a span of 3 bases. CDR1 is MNHEY, CDR2 SMNVEV, per germline (reference sequence).

The CDR3 is CAWRATTGARNRGYTF. CDR3 DNA sequence: TGTGCCTGGAGGGCAACGACAGGGGCAAGAAATAGGGGCTACACCTTC. V gene TRBV30 combines with J gene TRBJ1-2, with 8 bases that match TRBD1. J gave up 8 bases and V 3 bases, and 17 bases lay outside the gene matches. Germline V gives CDR1 GTSNPN, CDR2 SVGIG (reference sequence). The CDR3 extends over 16 amino acids.

The chain carries TRBV29-1 and TRBJ2-1; the D is unclear. Trimming shortened V by 7 bases and J by 4 bases, and 8 bases separated the two germline ends. The germline gives CDR1 SQVTM, CDR2 ANQGSEA. The CDR3 runs to 11 residues. In DNA form, the CDR3 reads TGCAGCGGAATGGGTTACAATGAGCAGTTCTTC. Its translation is CSGMGYNEQFF.

This sequence joins TRBV4-3 and TRBJ2-6; D is unclear. V was shortened by 4 bases and J by 3 bases, with 7 bases between the two germline ends. The CDR3 runs to 14 residues. In germline, CDR1 is LGHNA, CDR2 YSLEER. The CDR3 spells CASSRDFGANVLTF. The DNA for the CDR3 is TGCGCCAGCAGCCGAGATTTTGGGGCCAACGTCCTGACTTTC.

This clone was counted between two and nine times. This rearrangement joins TRBV29-1 to TRBJ1-5; 9 nucleotides line up with TRBD1. The trim removed 8 bases at V and 2 bases at J, leaving 16 bases unmatched. This CDR3 is 17 amino acids long. CDR1 and CDR2 from the germline V gene are SQVTM and ANQGSEA. CDR3 loop: CSLVRDRVLCGNQPQHF. The CDR3, as DNA: TGCAGCCTAGTCCGGGACAGGGTCCTATGCGGCAATCAGCCCCAGCATTTT. The full variable domain, completed using reference TRBV29-1 and TRBJ1-5, is SAVISQKPSRDICQRGTSLTIQCQVDSQVTMMFWYRQQPGQSLTLIATANQGSEATYESGFVIDKFPISRPNLTFSTLTVSNMSPEDSSIYLCSLVRDRVLCGNQPQHFGDGTRLSIL.

This chain links TRBV5-1 with TRBJ2-7, with D possibly being TRBD2 (7 bases). V lost 4 bases and J 0 bases, leaving 11 bases between the germline ends. Germline lookup yields CDR1 SGHRS and CDR2 YFSETQ. The CDR3 contains 14 residues. CDR3 amino acids: CASSAGDISYEQYF. The CDR3, as DNA: TGCGCCAGCAGCGCGGGGGACATCTCCTACGAGCAGTACTTC.

V is TRBV7-9 and J is TRBJ2-3; D not resolved. Looked up from germline, CDR1 is SEHNR and CDR2 is FQNEAQ (reference sequence). V lost 0 bases and J 2 bases, leaving 9 bases between the germline ends. This CDR3 region has 15 residues. The CDR3 is CASSLASQLTDTQYF. In DNA, the CDR3 is TGTGCCAGCAGCTTAGCGAGCCAGCTCACAGATACGCAGTATTTT. Supplemented by reference TRBV7-9 and TRBJ2-3, the full variable domain reads DTGVSQNPRHKITKRGQNVTFRCDPISEHNRLYWYRQTLGQGPEFLTYFQNEAQLEKSRLLSDRFSAERPKGSFSTLEIQRTEQGDSAMYLCASSLASQLTDTQYFGPGTRLTVL.